This record concerns one TCR beta chain sequence. Mismatch with germline at one junction end may stem from a read error. This CDR3 has 14 residues. From germline, CDR1 is LGHDT and CDR2 YNNKEL (reference sequence). This record belongs to a study of CD4 and CD8 cells across lung adenocarcinoma regions. MiXCR, applied by TCRdb to the PCR reads, yields one record per CDR3 protein. The sample carries some 25,000 distinct CDR3 sequences, 50% to 55% recorded once. The sequenced material came from CD8+ T cells from the center of a lung tumor. The rearrangement links TRBV3-1 to TRBJ2-3; TRBD2 matches 8 bases. The J call may be faulty, since TRBJ2-7 better matches the DNA end. The origin of this receptor is a male donor with lung adenocarcinoma. The CD4 and CD8 labels of this study may be unreliable. The CDR3 protein is CDSSLSGASYEQYF. CDR3 in DNA: TGTGACAGCAGTCTTAGCGGGGCCTCCTACGAGCAGTACTTC.